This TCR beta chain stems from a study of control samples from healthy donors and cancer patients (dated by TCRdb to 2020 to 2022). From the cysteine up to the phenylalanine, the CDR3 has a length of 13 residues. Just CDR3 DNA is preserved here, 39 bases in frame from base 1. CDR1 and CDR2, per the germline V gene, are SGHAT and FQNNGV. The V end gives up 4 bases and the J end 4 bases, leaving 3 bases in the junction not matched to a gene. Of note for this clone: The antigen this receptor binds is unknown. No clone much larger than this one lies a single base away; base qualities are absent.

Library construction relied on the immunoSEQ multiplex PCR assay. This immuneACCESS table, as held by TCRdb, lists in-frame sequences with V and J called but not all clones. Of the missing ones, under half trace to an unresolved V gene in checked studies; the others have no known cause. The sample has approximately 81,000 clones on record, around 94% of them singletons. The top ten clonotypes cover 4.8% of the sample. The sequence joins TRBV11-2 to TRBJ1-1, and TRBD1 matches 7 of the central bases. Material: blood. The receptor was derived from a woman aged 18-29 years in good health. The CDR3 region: CASSSPGGTEAFF. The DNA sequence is TGTGCCAGCAGCTCACCAGGGGGCACTGAAGCTTTCTTT. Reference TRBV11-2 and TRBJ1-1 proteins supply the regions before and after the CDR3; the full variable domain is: EAGVAQSPRYKIIEKRQSVAFWCNPISGHATLYWYQQILGQGPKLLIQFQNNGVVDDSQLPKDRFSAERLKGVDSTLKIQPAKLEDSAVYLCASSSPGGTEAFFGQGTRLTVV.